This TCR beta chain appears in the sequencing data of a study of T cells in Graves' hyperthyroidism and ophthalmopathy. For ophthalmopathy patients, the Clinical Activity Score was at least 3 and the NOSPECS grade at least 4; duration was under 3 months. Thyroid ultrasound and orbital computed tomography, with clinical symptoms and serum thyroxine and TRAb, informed diagnoses. The PBMCs were sourced from fresh peripheral blood (less than 11 ml). RNA transcripts served as the template for amplifying TCR beta CDR3 regions. The TCR CDR3 first-round RT-PCR relied on the HTBI primer set. A single record per CDR3 protein comes from TCRdb applying MiXCR to the multiplex PCR reads. The repertoire holds about 290,000 distinct CDR3 sequences, with roughly a fifth as singletons. Germline-derived CDR1 and CDR2 are MNHNS and SASEGT. The trim removed 0 bases at V and 0 bases at J, leaving 5 bases unmatched. The CDR3 has 17 residues.

Sequenced: blood. The TCR sequence derives from a man between 50 and 59 years old with Graves' ophthalmopathy. This rearrangement joins TRBV6-1 to TRBJ2-3, with TRBD2 matching over 8 bases. The CDR3 DNA is TGTGCCAGCAGTGAAGCCCCAGGACTAGCCAGCACAGATACGCAGTATTTT. This encodes CASSEAPGLASTDTQYF.